The subject of this entry is one TCR beta chain. Other DNA sequences from this sample encode an identical CDR3 as well. The sample originates from a study of shared clonotypes between healthy human individuals. On the study more broadly: Used for every donor were three CD4 naive, three CD4 memory, two CD8 naive and one CD8 memory plate.

The germline V and J ends were trimmed by 3 bases and 3 bases, with 6 bases remaining between them. Germline V lookup: CDR1 MNHEY, CDR2 SMNVEV (reference sequence). The CDR3 extends over 13 amino acids. It was 200 ng DNA, 28,000 or so T cell genomes, that sorted-subset replicate PCRs used. Here immunoSEQ multiplex PCR was the method, and the copy in TCRdb shows in-frame clones only, minus some. The table lists about 2.1 million clones, roughly 91% of them singletons. Terminally differentiated effector memory CD45RA+ cells were excluded by CCR7 positive selection of CD45RO-negative cells. V usage is TRBV27 and J usage is TRBJ1-5; D unclear. This sequence originates from a man aged 18 to 29 in good health. Some clones in this sample may be carry-over from other donors' samples. Sequences were obtained from naive CD8+ T cells from PBMCs. DNA of the CDR3: TGTGCCAGCAGTTTGGGTCCCAATCAGCCCCAGCATTTT. This encodes CASSLGPNQPQHF.